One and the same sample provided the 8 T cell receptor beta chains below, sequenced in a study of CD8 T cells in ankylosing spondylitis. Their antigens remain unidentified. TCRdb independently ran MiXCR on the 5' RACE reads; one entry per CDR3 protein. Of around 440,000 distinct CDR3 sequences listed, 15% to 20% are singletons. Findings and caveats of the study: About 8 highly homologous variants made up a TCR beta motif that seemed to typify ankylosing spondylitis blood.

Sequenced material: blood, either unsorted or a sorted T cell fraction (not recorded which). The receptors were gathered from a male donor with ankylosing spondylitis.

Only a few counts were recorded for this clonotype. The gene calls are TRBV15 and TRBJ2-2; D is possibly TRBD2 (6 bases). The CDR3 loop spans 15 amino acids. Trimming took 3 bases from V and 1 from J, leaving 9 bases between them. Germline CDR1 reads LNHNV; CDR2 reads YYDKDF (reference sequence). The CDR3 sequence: CATSRGGVNTGELFF. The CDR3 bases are TGTGCCACCAGCAGGGGCGGGGTGAACACCGGGGAGCTGTTTTTT.

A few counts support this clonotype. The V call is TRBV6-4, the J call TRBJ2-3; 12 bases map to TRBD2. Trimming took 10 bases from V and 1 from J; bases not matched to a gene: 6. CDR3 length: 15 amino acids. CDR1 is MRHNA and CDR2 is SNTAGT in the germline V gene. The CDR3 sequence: CATKTSGGGTDTQYF. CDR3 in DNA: TGTGCCACCAAGACTAGCGGGGGAGGCACAGATACGCAGTATTTT.

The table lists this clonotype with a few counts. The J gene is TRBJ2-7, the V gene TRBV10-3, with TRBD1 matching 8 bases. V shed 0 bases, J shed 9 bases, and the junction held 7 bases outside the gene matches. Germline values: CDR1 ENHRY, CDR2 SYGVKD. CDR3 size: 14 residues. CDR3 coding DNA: TGTGCCATCAGTGAGTCGTCGGACAGGGTCGGGCAGTACTTC. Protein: CAISESSDRVGQYF.

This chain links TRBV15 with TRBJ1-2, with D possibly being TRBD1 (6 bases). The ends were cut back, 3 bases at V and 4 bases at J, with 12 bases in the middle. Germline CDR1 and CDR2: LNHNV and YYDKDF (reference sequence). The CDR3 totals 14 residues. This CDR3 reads CATSRDSRVYGYTF. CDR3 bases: TGTGCCACCAGCAGGGACAGTCGTGTCTATGGCTACACCTTC.

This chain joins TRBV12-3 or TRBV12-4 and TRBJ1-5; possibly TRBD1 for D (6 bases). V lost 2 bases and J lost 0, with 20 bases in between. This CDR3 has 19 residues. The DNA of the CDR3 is TGTGCCAGCAGTTTAAGCTACAAGGGGGGACCATATAGCAATCAGCCCCAGCATTTT. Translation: CASSLSYKGGPYSNQPQHF.

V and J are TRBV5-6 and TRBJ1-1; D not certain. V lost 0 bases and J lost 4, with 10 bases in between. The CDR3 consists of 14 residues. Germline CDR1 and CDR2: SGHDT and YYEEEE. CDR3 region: CASSLDGEFTEAFF. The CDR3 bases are TGTGCCAGCAGCTTGGATGGGGAGTTCACTGAAGCTTTCTTT.

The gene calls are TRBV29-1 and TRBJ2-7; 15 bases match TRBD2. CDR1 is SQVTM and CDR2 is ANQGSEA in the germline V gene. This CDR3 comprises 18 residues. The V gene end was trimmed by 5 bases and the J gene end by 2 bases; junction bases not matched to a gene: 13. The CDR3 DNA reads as TGCAGCGTTCTACGGACTAGCGGGGGGGCCGTGTCCCCCTACGAGCAGTACTTC. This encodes CSVLRTSGGAVSPYEQYF.

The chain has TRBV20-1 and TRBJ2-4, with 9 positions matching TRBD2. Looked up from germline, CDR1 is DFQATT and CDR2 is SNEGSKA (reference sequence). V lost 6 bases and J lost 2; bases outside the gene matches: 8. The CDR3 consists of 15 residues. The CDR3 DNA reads TGCAGTGCACCCGGGACTAGCTTATCCAAAAACATTCAGTACTTC. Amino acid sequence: CSAPGTSLSKNIQYF.